Listed below are T cell receptor beta chains from one sample, sequenced in a study of graft-versus-host responses after intestinal transplantation. Using immunoSEQ multiplex PCR, the repertoire was profiled, and TCRdb retains in-frame clones only, with some absent. The table lists about 3,300 clones, 79% of them singletons. The sequences come from ileum tissue, collected around 17 and 21 days after intestinal transplantation. These receptors were collected from a human patient who received an intestinal transplant, so some T cells may come from the graft donor. CDR3s include the opening cysteine and the closing phenylalanine or tryptophan. Each record gives: V gene, clone size, CDR3 protein. Clone size is given for some rows only: seen once, a few or many times, or a class if the clone is expanded.

>TRBV5-5|.
CASSFTTGLTGELFF
>TRBV5-6|.
CASSLEGVGTQYF
>TRBV6-1|once
CASSVTSGASLGTGELFF
>TRBV6-6|.
CASSYVQSGNTIYF
>TRBV27|.
CASKAWTDGYNEQFF
>TRBV5-1|once
CASSSGEGHTGELFF
>TRBV5-1|.
CASSFDTWVTEAFF
>TRBV10-3|.
CAISENRVGELFF
>TRBV6-1|.
CASSELADTGELFF
>TRBV9|.
CASSVDSGYEQYF
>TRBV6-1|.
CASSLWGDGNQPQHF
>TRBV7-8|.
CASSSRETQYF
>TRBV2|.
CASSEMSYYGYTF
>TRBV6-1|.
CASSGNRDRGLLWKPQHF
>TRBV6-5|.
CASSSTDSPLINVLTF
>TRBV28|.
CASSRGVGEQFF
>TRBV5-1|.
CASRALAGGVDEQFF
>TRBV6-1|.
CASRRFGGLDEQYF
>TRBV16|few
CASSQSSNQPQHF
>TRBV6-1|.
CASSDSSGSGETQYF